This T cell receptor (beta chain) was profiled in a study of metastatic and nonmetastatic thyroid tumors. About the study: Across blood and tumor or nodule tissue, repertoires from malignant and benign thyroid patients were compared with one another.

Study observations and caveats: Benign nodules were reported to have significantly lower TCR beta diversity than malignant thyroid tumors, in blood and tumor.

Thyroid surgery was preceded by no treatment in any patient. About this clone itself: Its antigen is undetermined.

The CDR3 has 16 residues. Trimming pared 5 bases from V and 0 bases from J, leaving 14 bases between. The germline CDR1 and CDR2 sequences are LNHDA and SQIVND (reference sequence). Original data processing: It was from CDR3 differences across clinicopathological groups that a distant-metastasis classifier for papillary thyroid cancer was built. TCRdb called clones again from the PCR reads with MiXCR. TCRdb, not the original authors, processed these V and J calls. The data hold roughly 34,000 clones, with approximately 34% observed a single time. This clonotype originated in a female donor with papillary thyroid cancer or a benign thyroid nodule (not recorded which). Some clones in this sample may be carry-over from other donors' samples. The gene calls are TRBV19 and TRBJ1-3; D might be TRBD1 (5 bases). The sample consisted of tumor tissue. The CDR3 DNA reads TGTGCCAGTAGTTACTGGGGCATACACTCTGGAAACACCATATATTTT. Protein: CASSYWGIHSGNTIYF.